Shown below are 29 T cell receptor beta chains from a single sample sequenced in a study of blood T cells in healthy people across ages. A sample-barcoded 5' primer and a J-beta primer mix were used in a second PCR of roughly 7 to 11 cycles. TCRdb analysed the 5' RACE reads with MiXCR anew, one entry per CDR3 protein. The sample records roughly 1.9 million distinct CDR3 sequences, around 42% being singletons. Sequenced sample: blood. Source of these receptors: a human donor in good health.

This clonotype occurred a few times. The genes are TRBV28 and TRBJ2-1, with 8 positions matching TRBD2. The CDR3 consists of 16 residues. J was trimmed by 2 bases and V by 3 bases; bases with no gene match: 6. The germline V gene has CDR1 MDHEN and CDR2 SYDVKM. The CDR3 nucleotides are TGTGCCAGCAGTTTCGAACTAGCGGATGCCTACAATGAGCAGTTCTTC. Translated: CASSFELADAYNEQFF.

This clonotype was found a few times. This may be a read error: a much more frequent sequence differs by one nucleotide. The V gene is TRBV4-1, the J gene TRBJ1-2; D is undetermined. The length of the CDR3 is 14 residues. Germline V lookup: CDR1 MGHRA, CDR2 YSYEKL. Trimming stripped 4 bases from V and 4 bases from J, with 13 bases between. The CDR3 region has the DNA TGCGCCAGCAGCCGGCCGGGCAGTTTCTATGGCTACACCTTC. This codes for CASSRPGSFYGYTF.

The V gene is TRBV20-1, the J gene TRBJ2-3; 9 nucleotides align to TRBD2. The CDR3 contains 14 residues. Trimming at V came to 5 bases and at J to 5 bases, leaving 8 bases not matched to a gene. Germline CDR1 reads DFQATT; CDR2 reads SNEGSKA (reference sequence). The CDR3 coding sequence is TGCAGTGCTGAACGAGCGGGGGGAGTAGATACGCAGTATTTT. Its translation is CSAERAGGVDTQYF.

This clonotype appeared once. V gene TRBV5-1 combines with J gene TRBJ1-2; the D gene is possibly TRBD1 (6 bases). The CDR3 extends over 13 amino acids. Per germline, CDR1 SGHRS and CDR2 YFSETQ. The germline V and J ends were trimmed by 0 bases and 8 bases, with 11 bases remaining between them. This CDR3 reads CASSLDGGWGYTF. The CDR3 nucleotides read TGCGCCAGCAGCTTGGACGGGGGCTGGGGCTACACCTTC.

This clonotype appeared a few times. The chain couples TRBV24-1 to TRBJ2-7, with 11 bases identical to TRBD2. CDR3 length: 16 residues. With 3 bases clipped from V and 2 bases from J, the junction kept 5 bases outside the gene matches. Germline CDR1 KGHDR, CDR2 SFDVKD. For the CDR3, the DNA is TGTGCCACCAGTGATCCCGGGACTAGCGGCGCCTACGAGCAGTACTTC. It translates to CATSDPGTSGAYEQYF.

This clonotype was found a few times. The V and J genes are TRBV4-3 and TRBJ2-2, with D perhaps given as TRBD1 or TRBD2 (5 bases each). The V gene's germline CDR1 is LGHNA and CDR2 YSLEER. Trimming took off 1 base at V and 3 bases at J, with 18 bases between the two ends. The CDR3 loop spans 18 amino acids. CDR3: CASSQVPEGQDYTGELFF. The CDR3 region has the DNA TGCGCCAGCAGCCAAGTCCCCGAGGGGCAGGACTACACCGGGGAGCTGTTTTTT.

This clonotype was counted between two and nine times. The chain links TRBV5-1 to TRBJ1-3; D may be TRBD1 (6 bases). CDR1 and CDR2 (germline): SGHRS, YFSETQ. This CDR3 is built from 16 residues. V was clipped by 4 bases and J by 7 bases, with 21 bases between them. The CDR3 sequence: CASSPEAGHQRNTIYF. CDR3 nucleotide sequence: TGCGCCAGCAGCCCGGAGGCGGGACACCAGCGGAACACCATATATTTT.

This clonotype was seen only a few times. V gene TRBV7-2 combines with J gene TRBJ2-1; 14 bases fit TRBD2. J lost 15 bases, V lost 4 bases, and 11 bases had no gene match. CDR1 SGHTA and CDR2 FQGNSA come from the germline V gene. This CDR3 has 15 residues. The CDR3 sequence is CASSYTGTSGGQLFF. DNA for the CDR3: TGTGCCAGCAGCTACACCGGGACTAGCGGGGGTCAGCTGTTCTTC.

The chain links TRBV2 to TRBJ2-6; D is possibly TRBD1 or TRBD2 (5 bases each). V lost 6 bases, J lost 1 base, and 13 bases lay in between. This CDR3 has 16 amino acids. Looked up from germline, CDR1 is SNHLY and CDR2 is FYNNEI. CDR3 nucleotides: TGTGCCAGCAGGGGGGACCCAAGGTCTGGGGCCAACGTCCTGACTTTC. Its translation: CASRGDPRSGANVLTF.

The chain employs TRBV29-1 and TRBJ2-7; possibly TRBD1 for D (6 bases). Per germline, CDR1 SQVTM and CDR2 ANQGSEA. There are 15 residues in the CDR3. V was shortened by 5 bases and J by 2 bases, with 19 bases between the two germline ends. CDR3 residues: CSVFGWAGDPYEQYF. DNA of the CDR3: TGCAGCGTTTTCGGGTGGGCAGGGGACCCCTACGAGCAGTACTTC.

This chain connects TRBV20-1 to TRBJ2-3; 9 nucleotides agree with TRBD2. Germline V gene data show CDR1 as DFQATT and CDR2 as SNEGSKA (reference sequence). CDR3 length: 17 amino acids. V gave up 0 bases and J gave up 6 bases; unmatched junction bases: 13. The CDR3 DNA sequence: TGCAGTGCTAGAGATTCATTTCTAGCGGGGAGGTCTGATACGCAGTATTTT. Translated, it gives CSARDSFLAGRSDTQYF.

The rearrangement joins TRBV12-3 or TRBV12-4 to TRBJ1-2; 9 bases map to TRBD1. The J segment lost 4 bases and the V segment lost 6 bases, leaving 18 bases of the junction unmatched. The CDR3 length is 18 residues. This CDR3 is CASRPGTGYTTNLYGYTF. The CDR3 DNA sequence: TGTGCCAGCAGACCCGGGACAGGGTATACGACGAATCTCTATGGCTACACCTTC.

The chain links TRBV7-9 to TRBJ2-5; D unresolved. Germline loops: CDR1 SEHNR, CDR2 FQNEAQ (reference sequence). Trimming removed 0 bases from V and 11 bases from J, with 10 bases in between. The CDR3 contains 12 residues. DNA for the CDR3: TGTGCCAGCAGCTTAGCTTCTTTGGAGCAGTACTTC. Amino acid sequence: CASSLASLEQYF.

This clonotype has a handful of counts. The chain employs TRBV21-1 and TRBJ1-1; the table's D gene call, TRBD1, was not cross checked with the DNA. TRBV21-1 is labeled a pseudogene. The CDR3 length is 16 residues. CDR3 nucleotide sequence: TGTGCCGGCAGCAAAGTTCGGAACAGGGAGAACACTGAAGCTTTCTTT. It encodes CAGSKVRNRENTEAFF.

This clonotype appeared once. This rearrangement joins TRBV9 to TRBJ2-3; 10 nucleotides agree with TRBD1. The junction had 10 bases not matched to a gene; V was cut back by 4 bases and J by 5 bases. The CDR3 length is 16 residues. Germline V gene sequence: CDR1 SGDLS, CDR2 YYNGEE. The CDR3 coding sequence is TGTGCCAGCAGCCCCACCGGGACAGGGGTGGGAGATACGCAGTATTTT. As protein: CASSPTGTGVGDTQYF.

This clonotype was seen a few times. This chain connects TRBV28 to TRBJ2-7; D not certain. Germline V gives CDR1 MDHEN, CDR2 SYDVKM. The length of the CDR3 is 16 residues. Between the trimmed V and J ends, which lost 2 bases and 5 bases, there was a span of 19 bases. The chain's CDR3 is CASSLTTVGRWNEQYF. In DNA, the CDR3 is TGTGCCAGCAGTTTAACAACAGTCGGTCGATGGAACGAGCAGTACTTC. The whole variable domain, remainder taken from reference TRBV28 and TRBJ2-7, is DVKVTQSSRYLVKRTGEKVFLECVQDMDHENMFWYRQDPGLGLRLIYFSYDVKMKEKGDIPEGYSVSREKKERFSLILESASTNQTSMYLCASSLTTVGRWNEQYFGPGTRLTVT.

The chain is built from TRBV15 and TRBJ1-1; D is ambiguous. Per germline, CDR1 LNHNV and CDR2 YYDKDF (reference sequence). V was clipped by 3 bases and J by 7 bases, with 12 bases between them. The CDR3 covers 13 residues. The CDR3 loop is CATSSTFTVEAFF. CDR3 coding DNA: TGTGCCACCAGCAGTACATTCACGGTTGAAGCTTTCTTT.

This clonotype came up a few times. The J gene is TRBJ2-7, the V gene TRBV6-5; 9 bases are shared with TRBD1. This CDR3 contains 14 residues. Trimming removed 8 bases from V and 4 bases from J; junction bases left unmatched: 9. Germline loops: CDR1 MNHEY, CDR2 SVGAGI. The CDR3 reads CASGPGQGAYEQYF. The CDR3 nucleotides read TGTGCCAGCGGACCGGGACAGGGCGCTTACGAGCAGTACTTC.

This clonotype has a handful of counts. This rearrangement joins TRBV12-3 or TRBV12-4 to TRBJ2-7; no definite D call. Trimming removed 7 bases at V and 1 base at J, with 11 bases between. The length of the CDR3 is 13 residues. This chain's CDR3 is CASTYSTSYEQYF. CDR3 nucleotide sequence: TGTGCCAGCACCTACAGTACTTCCTACGAGCAGTACTTC.

The chain combines TRBV9 with TRBJ2-3, with 10 bases identical to TRBD2. CDR3 length: 17 amino acids. The V gene's germline CDR1 is SGDLS and CDR2 YYNGEE. With 0 bases clipped from V and 0 bases from J, the junction kept 4 bases outside the gene matches. The CDR3: CASSVGPSGGSTDTQYF. The CDR3 region has the DNA TGTGCCAGCAGCGTAGGTCCTAGCGGGGGAAGCACAGATACGCAGTATTTT.

This clonotype was recorded only once. V usage is TRBV4-3 and J usage is TRBJ2-5; perhaps TRBD1 as D (6 bases). The germline V gene encodes CDR1 LGHNA and CDR2 YSLEER. The CDR3 consists of 16 residues. V gave up 1 base and J gave up 0 bases, with 12 bases separating them. The CDR3 sequence: CASSQGEDRDQETQYF. CDR3 DNA sequence: TGCGCCAGCAGCCAAGGAGAGGACAGAGACCAAGAGACCCAGTACTTC.

This clonotype was detected only once. One end of the junction fails to match germline, which may point to a read error. The chain joins TRBV6-5 to TRBJ1-2; 9 nucleotides agree with TRBD1. CDR1 is MNHEY and CDR2 is SVGAGI in the germline V gene. This CDR3 contains 15 residues. This CDR3 is CASSNSGQGNCGYTF. The CDR3 nucleotides read TGTGCCAGCAGTAACTCGGGACAGGGAAACTGTGGCTACACCTTC.

The table lists this clonotype with a few counts. The V and J genes are TRBV7-9 and TRBJ2-1; 12 bases map to TRBD1. The CDR3 extends over 16 amino acids. CDR1 SEHNR and CDR2 FQNEAQ come from the germline V gene (reference sequence). The trim removed 5 bases at V and 8 bases at J, leaving 10 bases unmatched. The CDR3 loop is CASSAGGQGAIYEQFF. CDR3 nucleotides: TGTGCCAGCAGCGCCGGGGGACAGGGGGCGATCTATGAGCAGTTCTTC.

V is TRBV5-6 and J is TRBJ2-7; D may match TRBD1 or TRBD2 (5 bases each). This CDR3 region has 14 residues. Germline V gives CDR1 SGHDT, CDR2 YYEEEE. Trimming cost V 7 bases and J 2 bases, with 16 bases left between them. CDR3 region: CASGLGRGTYEQYF. In nucleotides, the CDR3 is TGTGCCAGCGGACTGGGACGGGGAACCTACGAGCAGTACTTC.

This rearrangement joins TRBV7-2 to TRBJ2-7, with D maybe TRBD1 (5 bases). The germline V gene encodes CDR1 SGHTA and CDR2 FQGNSA. The CDR3 consists of 14 residues. V lost 2 bases and J 4 bases, leaving 12 bases between the germline ends. The CDR3: CASSLRGAAYEQYF. In DNA form, the CDR3 reads TGTGCCAGCAGCTTAAGGGGCGCGGCTTACGAGCAGTACTTC.

The chain employs TRBV7-2 and TRBJ1-4; D may be TRBD1 (5 bases). Deletions cut 2 bases from V and 10 bases from J, with 11 bases between. This CDR3 spans 13 amino acids. CDR1 and CDR2 (germline): SGHTA, FQGNSA. CDR3 amino acids: CASSLTNQGKLFF. The DNA for the CDR3 is TGTGCCAGCAGCTTAACTAACCAGGGAAAACTGTTTTTT.

This clonotype was recorded at least ten times. The V call is TRBV20-1, the J call TRBJ2-1, with 9 bases matching TRBD2. The V gene's germline CDR1 is DFQATT and CDR2 SNEGSKA (reference sequence). V dropped 0 bases and J dropped 5; count of bases not matched to a gene: 5. CDR3 length: 15 residues. In DNA form, the CDR3 reads TGCAGTGCTAGAGATCCTAGCGGGGACCACAATGAGCAGTTCTTC. It translates to CSARDPSGDHNEQFF.

The rearrangement joins TRBV20-1 to TRBJ2-4, with 11 positions matching TRBD1. Germline V gives CDR1 DFQATT, CDR2 SNEGSKA (reference sequence). V lost 6 bases, J lost 7 bases, and 11 bases stayed unmatched. The CDR3 runs to 15 residues. CDR3 region: CSAPTVGTGGNIQYF. The CDR3 bases are TGCAGTGCGCCAACGGTCGGGACAGGGGGGAACATTCAGTACTTC.

In this sample, this clonotype turned up a few times. V and J are TRBV3-1 and TRBJ2-5, with 7 bases lining up with TRBD2. The J call may be in error: the DNA end matches TRBJ2-7 better. In germline, CDR1 is LGHDT, CDR2 YNNKEL (reference sequence). The CDR3 totals 15 residues. The CDR3 DNA sequence: TGTGCCAGCAGTCCTGGGGAGCGGGGATCCTACGAGCAGTACTTC. Its protein is CASSPGERGSYEQYF.